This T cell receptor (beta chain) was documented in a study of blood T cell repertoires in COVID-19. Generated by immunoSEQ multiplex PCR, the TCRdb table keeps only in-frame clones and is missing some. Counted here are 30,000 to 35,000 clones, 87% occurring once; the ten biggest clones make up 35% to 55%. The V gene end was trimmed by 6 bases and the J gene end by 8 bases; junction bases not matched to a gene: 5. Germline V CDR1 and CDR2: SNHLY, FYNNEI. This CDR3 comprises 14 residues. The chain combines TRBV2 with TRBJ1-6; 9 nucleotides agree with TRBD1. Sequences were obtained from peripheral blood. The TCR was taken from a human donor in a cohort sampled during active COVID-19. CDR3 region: CASRAGQGDSPLHF. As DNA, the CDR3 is TGTGCCAGCAGGGCGGGACAGGGTGATTCACCCCTCCACTTT.